These T cell receptor beta chains were read from a single sample in a study of T cell responses to AZD1222 COVID-19 vaccine. The repertoire was sequenced with immunoSEQ multiplex PCR; TCRdb's copy has only in-frame clones and lacks some. The sample records about 150,000 clones, roughly nine tenths being singletons. Sequenced here: peripheral blood, sampled after recovery from COVID-19. These receptors all come from an adult who had recovered from COVID-19. The CDR3 runs from the conserved cysteine through the conserved F or W. A D gene is named only where the DNA matches it firmly. Only part of the rows carry a size: once, few, many, or a class if the clone is expanded.

size: few; D: -; V: TRBV15; J: TRBJ1-1; DNA: TGTGCCACCAGCAGAGATAGCAGTGGCACTGAAGCTTTCTTT; CDR3: CATSRDSSGTEAFF
size: -; D: -; V: TRBV11-2; J: TRBJ1-2; DNA: TGTGCCAGCAGGAGAAATCCGCCAGGGATCCAGGATGGCTACACCTTC; CDR3: CASRRNPPGIQDGYTF
size: -; D: TRBD2; V: TRBV5-1; J: TRBJ2-1; DNA: TGCGCCAGCAGCTTGGTGGCAGGACTAGGTTCCTACAATGAGCAGTTCTTC; CDR3: CASSLVAGLGSYNEQFF
size: -; D: -; V: TRBV5-4; J: TRBJ2-1; DNA: TGTGCCAGCAGTCCCGGACTAGGGGGCAATGAGCAGTTCTTC; CDR3: CASSPGLGGNEQFF
size: -; D: -; V: TRBV9; J: TRBJ2-5; DNA: TGTGCCAGCAGCCCAGGCGTGGAGACCCAGTACTTC; CDR3: CASSPGVETQYF
size: -; D: -; V: TRBV7-9; J: TRBJ2-5; DNA: TGTGCCAGCAGCTTCGGCGACCGGGGGCCGGGGGAGACCCAGTACTTC; CDR3: CASSFGDRGPGETQYF
size: once; D: -; V: TRBV3-1/TRBV3-2; J: TRBJ2-7; DNA: TGTGCCAGCAGCCAAGAGGGTAATCTGGACGAGCAGTACTTC; CDR3: CASSQEGNLDEQYF
size: -; D: TRBD2; V: TRBV7-8; J: TRBJ2-7; DNA: TGTGCCAGCAGTCGGGGACTAGCGGAGGACGTGCAGTACTTC; CDR3: CASSRGLAEDVQYF
size: -; D: -; V: TRBV7-2; J: TRBJ1-6; DNA: TGTGCCAGCAGCTTAGGGGCAGCCACTAATTCACCCCTCCACTTT; CDR3: CASSLGAATNSPLHF
size: -; D: -; V: TRBV4-2; J: TRBJ2-4; DNA: TGTGCCAGCAGCCAAGAGGCTTCCTCCAAAAACATTCAGTACTTC; CDR3: CASSQEASSKNIQYF
size: -; D: -; V: TRBV21-1; J: TRBJ2-1; DNA: TGTGCCAGCAGTAAGGCGGGAGATTGCTACAATGAGCAGTTCTTC; CDR3: CASSKAGDCYNEQFF
size: -; D: -; V: TRBV6-6; J: TRBJ2-4; DNA: TGTGCCAGCAGCTCCTTCCCCCGGGAAACATTAAACATTCAGTACTTC; CDR3: CASSSFPRETLNIQYF
size: -; D: -; V: TRBV19; J: TRBJ1-4; DNA: TGTGCCAGTAGGCGGAACCTAAATGAAAAACTGTTTTTT; CDR3: CASRRNLNEKLFF
size: -; D: TRBD1; V: TRBV7-6; J: TRBJ2-5; DNA: TGTGCCAGCAGCTTAACCTCGCGACAGGGGCAAGAGACCCAGTACTTC; CDR3: CASSLTSRQGQETQYF
size: -; D: -; V: TRBV7-9; J: TRBJ1-1; DNA: TGTGCCAGCAGCAAAGGACAGTTGAACACTGAAGCTTTCTTT; CDR3: CASSKGQLNTEAFF
size: -; D: -; V: TRBV6-1; J: TRBJ1-6; DNA: TGTGCCAGCAGTGAAACTCGGGACATATTCTCCCACTTT; CDR3: CASSETRDIFSHF
size: -; D: -; V: TRBV25-1; J: TRBJ1-1; DNA: TGTGCCAGCAGCCCTACATCACAGGGTGGAGGGACTGAAGCTTTCTTT; CDR3: CASSPTSQGGGTEAFF
size: -; D: -; V: TRBV11-1; J: TRBJ1-2; DNA: TGTGCCAGCAGCCCTTCCTCCGCGGCCTATGGCTACACCTTC; CDR3: CASSPSSAAYGYTF
size: -; D: -; V: TRBV6-2/TRBV6-3; J: TRBJ2-3; DNA: TGTGCCAGCTGCCTACAGGACCTCACAGATACGCAGTATTTT; CDR3: CASCLQDLTDTQYF